The T cell receptor beta chain described here comes from a study of CD8+ T cells in alopecia areata. It was cDNA, reverse transcribed from extracted RNA, that served as the sequencing template. Data came from immunoSEQ multiplex PCR; TCRdb stores just in-frame clones and leaves some out. Here the sample spans over 150,000 clones, almost 65% being singletons. The V gene's germline CDR1 is MNHNS and CDR2 SASEGT. CDR3 size: 15 residues. The V end was cut by 7 bases, the J end by 2 bases, with 16 bases between. The genes are TRBV6-1 and TRBJ2-3, with D perhaps TRBD1 or TRBD2 (5 bases each). The sequencing here drew on CD4+ T cells sorted from blood, taken at week 0. The sequence was obtained from a human donor with alopecia areata. The CDR3 nucleotides are TGTGCCAGCATCCCCGGGGACCTGGACACAGATACGCAGTATTTT. This encodes CASIPGDLDTDTQYF.